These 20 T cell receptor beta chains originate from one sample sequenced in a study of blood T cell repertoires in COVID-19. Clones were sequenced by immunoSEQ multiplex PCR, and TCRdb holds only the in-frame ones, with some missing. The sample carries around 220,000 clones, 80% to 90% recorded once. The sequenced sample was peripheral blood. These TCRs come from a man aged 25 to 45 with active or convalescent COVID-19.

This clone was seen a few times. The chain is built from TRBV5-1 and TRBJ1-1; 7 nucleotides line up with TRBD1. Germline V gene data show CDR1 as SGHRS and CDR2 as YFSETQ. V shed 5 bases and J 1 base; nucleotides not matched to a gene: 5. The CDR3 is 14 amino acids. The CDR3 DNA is TGCGCCAGCAGAAGGGACAGCGCGAACACTGAAGCTTTCTTT. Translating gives CASRRDSANTEAFF.

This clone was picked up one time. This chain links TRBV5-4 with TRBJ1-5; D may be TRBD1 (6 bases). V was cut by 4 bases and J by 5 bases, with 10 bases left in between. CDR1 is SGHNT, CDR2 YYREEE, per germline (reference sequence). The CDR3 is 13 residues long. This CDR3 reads CASSEDSHQPQHF. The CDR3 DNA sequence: TGTGCCAGCAGCGAGGACAGTCATCAGCCCCAGCATTTT.

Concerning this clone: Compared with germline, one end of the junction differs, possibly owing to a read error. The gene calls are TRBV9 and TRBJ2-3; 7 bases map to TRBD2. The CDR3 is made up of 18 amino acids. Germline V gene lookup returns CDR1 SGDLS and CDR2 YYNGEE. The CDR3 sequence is CANSPAGLAVTESDTQYF. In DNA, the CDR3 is TGTGCCAACAGCCCAGCCGGGCTAGCGGTTACGGAGTCAGATACGCAGTATTTT.

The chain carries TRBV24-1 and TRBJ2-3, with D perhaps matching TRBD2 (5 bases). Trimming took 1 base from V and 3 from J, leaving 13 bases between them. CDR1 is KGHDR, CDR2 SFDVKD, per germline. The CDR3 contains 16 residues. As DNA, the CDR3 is TGTGCCACCAGTGATTTAGCGGTTGCAGATACAGATACGCAGTATTTT. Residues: CATSDLAVADTDTQYF.

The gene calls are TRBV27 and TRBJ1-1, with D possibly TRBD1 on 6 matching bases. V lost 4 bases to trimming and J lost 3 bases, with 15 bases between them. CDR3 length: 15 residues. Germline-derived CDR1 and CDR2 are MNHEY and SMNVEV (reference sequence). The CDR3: CASSSAWGRDTEAFF. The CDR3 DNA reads TGTGCCAGCAGTTCCGCTTGGGGGCGCGACACTGAAGCTTTCTTT.

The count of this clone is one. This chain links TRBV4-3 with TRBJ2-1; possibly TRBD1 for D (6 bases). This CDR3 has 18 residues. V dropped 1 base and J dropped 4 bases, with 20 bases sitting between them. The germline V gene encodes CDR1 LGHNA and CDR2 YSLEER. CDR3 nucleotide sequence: TGCGCCAGCAGCCAAGTTACTGATCCGGGACACGATTACAATGAGCAGTTCTTC. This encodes CASSQVTDPGHDYNEQFF.

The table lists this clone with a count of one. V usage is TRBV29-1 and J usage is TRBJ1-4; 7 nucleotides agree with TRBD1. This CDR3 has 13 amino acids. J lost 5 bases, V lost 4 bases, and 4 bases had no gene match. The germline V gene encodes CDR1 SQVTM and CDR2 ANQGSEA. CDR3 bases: TGCAGCGTTGGCGGGACAGCGAATGAAAAACTGTTTTTT. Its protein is CSVGGTANEKLFF.

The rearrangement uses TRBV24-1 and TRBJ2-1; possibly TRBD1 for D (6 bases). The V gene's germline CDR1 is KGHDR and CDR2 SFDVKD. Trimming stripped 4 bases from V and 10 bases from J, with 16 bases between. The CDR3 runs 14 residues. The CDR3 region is CATSEPDRWYEQFF. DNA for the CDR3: TGTGCCACCAGTGAGCCAGACAGGTGGTACGAGCAGTTCTTC.

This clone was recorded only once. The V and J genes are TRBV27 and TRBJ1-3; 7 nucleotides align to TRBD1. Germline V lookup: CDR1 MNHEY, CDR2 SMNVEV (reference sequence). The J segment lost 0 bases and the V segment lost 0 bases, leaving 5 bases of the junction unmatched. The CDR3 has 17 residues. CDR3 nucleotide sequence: TGTGCCAGCAGTTTATCCGGGACAGCGTTCTCTGGAAACACCATATATTTT. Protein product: CASSLSGTAFSGNTIYF.

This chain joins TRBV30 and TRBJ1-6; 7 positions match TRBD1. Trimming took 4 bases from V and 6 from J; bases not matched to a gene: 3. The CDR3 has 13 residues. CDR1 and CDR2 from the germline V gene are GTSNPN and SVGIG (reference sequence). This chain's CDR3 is CAWTGDSNSPLHF. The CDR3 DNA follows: TGTGCCTGGACCGGGGACAGTAATTCACCCCTCCACTTT.

Written as DNA, the CDR3 is TGCGCCAGCAGACAACTAGCGGGGAACACCGGGGAGCTGTTTTTT. It is translated as CASRQLAGNTGELFF. The chain joins TRBV5-1 to TRBJ2-2; 9 bases agree with TRBD2. CDR1 is SGHRS and CDR2 is YFSETQ in the germline V gene. V shed 5 bases, J shed 1 base, and the junction held 3 bases outside the gene matches. The CDR3 contains 15 residues.

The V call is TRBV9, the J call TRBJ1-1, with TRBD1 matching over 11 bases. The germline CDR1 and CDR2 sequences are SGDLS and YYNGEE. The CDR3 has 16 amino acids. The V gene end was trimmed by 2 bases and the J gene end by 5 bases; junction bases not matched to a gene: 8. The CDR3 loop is CASSVGQGAYETEAFF. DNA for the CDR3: TGTGCCAGCAGCGTCGGACAGGGGGCCTACGAAACTGAAGCTTTCTTT.

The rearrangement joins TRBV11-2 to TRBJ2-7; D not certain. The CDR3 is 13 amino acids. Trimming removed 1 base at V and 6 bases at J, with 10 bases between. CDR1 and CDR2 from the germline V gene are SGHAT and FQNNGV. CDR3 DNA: TGTGCCAGCAGCTTAGCCCTAGGTCTCGAGCAGTACTTC. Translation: CASSLALGLEQYF. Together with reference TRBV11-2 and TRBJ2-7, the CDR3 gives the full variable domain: EAGVAQSPRYKIIEKRQSVAFWCNPISGHATLYWYQQILGQGPKLLIQFQNNGVVDDSQLPKDRFSAERLKGVDSTLKIQPAKLEDSAVYLCASSLALGLEQYFGPGTRLTVT.

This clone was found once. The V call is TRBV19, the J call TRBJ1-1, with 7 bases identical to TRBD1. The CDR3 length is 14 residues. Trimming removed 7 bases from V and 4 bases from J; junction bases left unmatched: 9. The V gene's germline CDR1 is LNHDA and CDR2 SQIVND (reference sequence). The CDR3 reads CASTRDSWGTEAFF. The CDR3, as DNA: TGTGCCAGTACCCGGGACAGTTGGGGCACTGAAGCTTTCTTT. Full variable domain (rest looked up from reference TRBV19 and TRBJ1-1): DGGITQSPKYLFRKEGQNVTLSCEQNLNHDAMYWYRQDPGQGLRLIYYSQIVNDFQKGDIAEGYSVSREKKESFPLTVTSAQKNPTAFYLCASTRDSWGTEAFFGQGTRLTVV.

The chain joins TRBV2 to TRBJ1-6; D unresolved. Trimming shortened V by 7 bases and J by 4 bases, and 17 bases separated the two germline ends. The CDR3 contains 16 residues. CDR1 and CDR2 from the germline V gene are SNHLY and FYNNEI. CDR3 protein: CASILEEGVYNSPLHF. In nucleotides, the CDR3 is TGTGCCAGCATCCTTGAGGAGGGAGTATATAATTCACCCCTCCACTTT.

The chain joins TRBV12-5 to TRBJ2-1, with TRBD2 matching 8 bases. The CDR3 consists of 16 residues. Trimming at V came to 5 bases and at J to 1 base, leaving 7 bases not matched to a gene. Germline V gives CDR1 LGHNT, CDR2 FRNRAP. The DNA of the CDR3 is TGTGCTAGTGGTCTCCCCGGGGGGGGGTCCTACAATGAGCAGTTCTTC. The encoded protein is CASGLPGGGSYNEQFF.

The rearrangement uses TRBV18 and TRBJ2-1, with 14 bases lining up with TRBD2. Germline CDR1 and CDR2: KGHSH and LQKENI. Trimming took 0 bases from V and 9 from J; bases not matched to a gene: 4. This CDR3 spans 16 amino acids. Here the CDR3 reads CASSPPGLAGVSEQFF. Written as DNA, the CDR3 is TGTGCCAGCTCACCACCGGGACTAGCGGGAGTATCTGAGCAGTTCTTC.

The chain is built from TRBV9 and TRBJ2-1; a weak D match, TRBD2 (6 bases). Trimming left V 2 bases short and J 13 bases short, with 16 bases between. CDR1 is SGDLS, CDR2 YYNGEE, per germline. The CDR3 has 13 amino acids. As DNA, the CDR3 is TGTGCCAGCAGCGTGCCGGGAGCCCTCCACCAGTTCTTC. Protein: CASSVPGALHQFF.

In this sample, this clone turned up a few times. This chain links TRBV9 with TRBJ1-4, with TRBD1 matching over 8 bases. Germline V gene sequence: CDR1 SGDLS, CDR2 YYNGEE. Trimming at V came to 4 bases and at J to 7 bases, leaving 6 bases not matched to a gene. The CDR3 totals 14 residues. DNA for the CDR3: TGTGCCAGCAGCACTAGACAGGGGCCTGAAAAACTGTTTTTT. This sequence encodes CASSTRQGPEKLFF.

This CDR3 is CASTLGTSGPSYNEQFF. CDR3 in DNA: TGTGCCAGCACCCTGGGGACTAGCGGGCCCTCCTACAATGAGCAGTTCTTC. The rearrangement links TRBV27 to TRBJ2-1; TRBD2 matches 12 bases. The CDR3 length is 17 residues. The germline CDR1 and CDR2 sequences are MNHEY and SMNVEV (reference sequence). The V gene end was trimmed by 7 bases and the J gene end by 0 bases; junction bases not matched to a gene: 7.